This passage covers 25 T cell receptor beta chains from one sample sequenced in a study of cytomegalovirus exposure and HLA in healthy donors. With 60 Vbeta and 13 Jbeta primers, the PCR was carried out. Sequencing used immunoSEQ multiplex PCR; TCRdb keeps in-frame clones, though not all of them. The specimen's table records 40,000 or so clones. Material for sequencing was PBMCs. The receptors here all came from a man between 25 and 39 years old in good health and CMV-seronegative.

V and J are TRBV4-3 and TRBJ1-6, with TRBD1 matching 9 bases. This CDR3 comprises 18 residues. Germline loops: CDR1 LGHNA, CDR2 YSLEER. J was trimmed by 3 bases and V by 0 bases; bases with no gene match: 6. CDR3 residues: CASSQDRGTGIYNSPLHF. The CDR3 coding sequence is TGCGCCAGCAGCCAAGATAGGGGGACAGGGATCTATAATTCACCCCTCCACTTT.

The rearrangement links TRBV7-9 to TRBJ2-3; possible D gene TRBD2, 6 bases. Germline V gene sequence: CDR1 SEHNR, CDR2 FQNEAQ (reference sequence). V gave up 5 bases and J gave up 3 bases, with 15 bases separating them. The CDR3 runs to 15 residues. In DNA, the CDR3 is TGTGCCAGCAGCCGGATCCAGGCGGGAACAGATACGCAGTATTTT. Protein: CASSRIQAGTDTQYF.

The chain couples TRBV9 to TRBJ2-7, with TRBD2 matching 10 bases. Germline V gene data show CDR1 as SGDLS and CDR2 as YYNGEE. The CDR3 has 16 amino acids. Losses at the gene ends were 2 bases for V and 3 bases for J; bases not matched to a gene: 8. In DNA form, the CDR3 reads TGTGCCAGCAGCGTTGGCAGCGGGAGGGCCGACTACGAGCAGTACTTC. It translates to CASSVGSGRADYEQYF. Full variable domain (remainder filled in from reference TRBV9 and TRBJ2-7): DSGVTQTPKHLITATGQRVTLRCSPRSGDLSVYWYQQSLDQGLQFLIQYYNGEERAKGNILERFSAQQFPDLHSELNLSSLELGDSALYFCASSVGSGRADYEQYFGPGTRLTVT.

This chain uses TRBV7-2 with TRBJ1-1; D remains ambiguous. V was shortened by 2 bases and J by 4 bases, with 11 bases between the two germline ends. The CDR3 extends over 14 amino acids. Germline V gene data show CDR1 as SGHTA and CDR2 as FQGNSA. CDR3 region: CASSLKVGSTEAFF. DNA for the CDR3: TGTGCCAGCAGCTTAAAGGTCGGGAGCACTGAAGCTTTCTTT.

V is TRBV7-6 and J is TRBJ2-1; the D is unclear. The germline V gene has CDR1 SGHVS and CDR2 FNYEAQ. V shed 1 base and J shed 6 bases, with 7 bases lying between them. This CDR3 has 13 residues. The CDR3 coding sequence is TGTGCCAGCAGCTTAGGGCATATCAATGAGCAGTTCTTC. It is translated as CASSLGHINEQFF.

This rearrangement joins TRBV19 to TRBJ1-2; D remains ambiguous. The V and J ends lost 2 bases and 4 bases respectively, with 23 bases between them. Germline lookup yields CDR1 LNHDA and CDR2 SQIVND (reference sequence). This CDR3 is built from 18 residues. The CDR3 coding sequence is TGTGCCAGTAGTATACCTCGGGTCAGCTCTCTTCGCCGCTATGGCTACACCTTC. This sequence encodes CASSIPRVSSLRRYGYTF.

J is TRBJ2-7 and V is TRBV5-6; 7 bases fit TRBD1. CDR1 is SGHDT, CDR2 YYEEEE, per germline. The ends lost 4 bases at V and 2 bases at J; junction bases unmatched: 3. This CDR3 is built from 13 residues. DNA of the CDR3: TGTGCCAGCAGCCGAGACAGGGCCTACGAGCAGTACTTC. This encodes CASSRDRAYEQYF.

This chain uses TRBV18 with TRBJ2-2, with D perhaps matching TRBD1 (5 bases). The CDR3 loop spans 16 amino acids. The germline V gene encodes CDR1 KGHSH and CDR2 LQKENI. The germline V and J ends were trimmed by 3 bases and 8 bases, with 19 bases remaining between them. In DNA, the CDR3 is TGTGCCAGCTCACCCACAGGCCACCTCGTTAAAGGGGAGCTGTTTTTT. It translates to CASSPTGHLVKGELFF.

The rearrangement joins TRBV10-2 to TRBJ1-1; TRBD1 agrees at 7 bases. The CDR3 has 17 residues. The ends lost 1 base at V and 3 bases at J; junction bases unmatched: 11. Germline CDR1 WSHSY, CDR2 SAAADI. Here the CDR3 reads CASSELDRVRYYTEAFF. CDR3 DNA sequence: TGCGCCAGCAGTGAGTTAGACAGGGTACGTTACTACACTGAAGCTTTCTTT.

The gene calls are TRBV28 and TRBJ1-5; 8 bases line up with TRBD1. V was pared by 5 bases and J by 2 bases, with 2 bases of the junction left unmatched. The CDR3 is 14 residues long. Germline lookup yields CDR1 MDHEN and CDR2 SYDVKM. CDR3 DNA: TGTGCCAGCAGTGTGACAGGGGGCAATCAGCCCCAGCATTTT. Its protein product is CASSVTGGNQPQHF.

The chain is built from TRBV5-1 and TRBJ2-7; TRBD1 matches at 7 bases. The CDR3 is 13 amino acids. The V and J ends lost 0 bases and 6 bases, in that order; junction bases with no gene match: 3. CDR1 and CDR2 (germline): SGHRS, YFSETQ. CDR3 in DNA: TGCGCCAGCAGCTTGGACAGGGGTTCCGAGCAGTACTTC. The encoded protein is CASSLDRGSEQYF.

The chain recombines TRBV20-1 with TRBJ2-7; a possible D gene is TRBD2 (5 bases). Germline V gene lookup returns CDR1 DFQATT and CDR2 SNEGSKA (reference sequence). V dropped 3 bases and J dropped 2 bases, with 5 bases sitting between them. The CDR3 length is 11 residues. CDR3 in amino acids: CSASGTYEQYF. The CDR3, as DNA: TGCAGTGCTAGCGGGACCTACGAGCAGTACTTC.

The J gene is TRBJ2-1, the V gene TRBV27; D is possibly TRBD2 (5 bases). Per the germline V gene, CDR1 is MNHEY and CDR2 is SMNVEV (reference sequence). This CDR3 is built from 15 residues. V was trimmed by 1 base and J by 0 bases, leaving 7 bases between them. This CDR3 reads CASSLFRGSYNEQFF. The CDR3 DNA sequence: TGTGCCAGCAGTTTATTTCGGGGCTCCTACAATGAGCAGTTCTTC.

On this clone: At one of its ends the junction is not consistent with the germline gene, which may arise from a read error. V gene TRBV6-6 combines with J gene TRBJ1-3; D is unresolved. Germline V CDR1 and CDR2: MNHNY, SVGAGI (reference sequence). The CDR3 runs 12 residues. CDR3 sequence (DNA): TGTGCCAGCAGTAACTCTCCAGACACCATATATTTT. Translation gives CASSNSPDTIYF.

The V and J genes are TRBV19 and TRBJ1-6; TRBD1 agrees at 8 bases. Germline V lookup: CDR1 LNHDA, CDR2 SQIVND (reference sequence). The CDR3 extends over 19 amino acids. V gave up 5 bases and J gave up 5 bases; unmatched junction bases: 17. The CDR3 here is CASSPRTGPILSDNSPLHF. As DNA, the CDR3 is TGTGCCAGTAGTCCCCGGACAGGGCCCATTTTATCCGATAATTCACCCCTCCACTTT.

J is TRBJ1-1 and V is TRBV19; possibly TRBD1 for D (6 bases). V lost 2 bases and J 4 bases, leaving 11 bases between the germline ends. Germline values: CDR1 LNHDA, CDR2 SQIVND (reference sequence). The CDR3 spans 14 residues. CDR3 DNA: TGTGCCAGTAGTATAAAGGGGGGGGTCACTGAAGCTTTCTTT. Amino acids: CASSIKGGVTEAFF.

The rearrangement links TRBV18 to TRBJ2-1; 7 bases line up with TRBD1. The CDR3 loop spans 14 amino acids. Per germline, CDR1 KGHSH and CDR2 LQKENI. J gave up 7 bases and V 0 bases, and 3 bases lay outside the gene matches. The CDR3: CASSPPDRSNEQFF. The CDR3 DNA reads TGTGCCAGCTCACCACCGGACAGGTCAAATGAGCAGTTCTTC.

The CDR3 region is CSVFIGGSGEKAFF. DNA of the CDR3: TGCAGCGTTTTTATAGGGGGCTCAGGGGAAAAAGCTTTCTTT. V and J are TRBV29-1 and TRBJ1-1, with 7 nucleotides matching TRBD1. The CDR3 contains 14 residues. V was pared by 5 bases and J by 9 bases, with 15 bases of the junction left unmatched. Looked up from germline, CDR1 is SQVTM and CDR2 is ANQGSEA.

This CDR3 is CASSHLSGSPSEQYF. The DNA for the CDR3 is TGCGCCAGCAGCCACCTTAGCGGGAGCCCCTCCGAGCAGTACTTC. The chain couples TRBV4-3 to TRBJ2-7; 9 bases align to TRBD2. Germline-derived CDR1 and CDR2 are LGHNA and YSLEER. The CDR3 has 15 residues. The trim removed 3 bases at V and 6 bases at J, leaving 9 bases unmatched.

The V call is TRBV5-1, the J call TRBJ1-4; weak D call: TRBD1 (6 bases). The CDR3 has 15 residues. CDR1 and CDR2 (germline): SGHRS, YFSETQ. Trimming left V 3 bases short and J 1 base short, with 10 bases between. DNA of the CDR3: TGCGCCAGCAGCTCACAGGGCATAACTAATGAAAAACTGTTTTTT. It yields the protein CASSSQGITNEKLFF. The entire variable domain, with the rest obtained from reference TRBV5-1 and TRBJ1-4, is as follows: KAGVTQTPRYLIKTRGQQVTLSCSPISGHRSVSWYQQTPGQGLQFLFEYFSETQRNKGNFPGRFSGRQFSNSRSEMNVSTLELGDSALYLCASSSQGITNEKLFFGSGTQLSVL.

The gene calls are TRBV6-1 and TRBJ1-2; 8 positions match TRBD1. The junction had 8 bases not matched to a gene; V was cut back by 4 bases and J by 4 bases. The CDR3 runs to 15 residues. The germline V gene encodes CDR1 MNHNS and CDR2 SASEGT. The CDR3 nucleotides read TGTGCCAGCAGTGCCGGGGACAGGCCGGCCTATGGCTACACCTTC. Its protein is CASSAGDRPAYGYTF.

The chain couples TRBV11-2 to TRBJ1-1; the D gene is possibly TRBD1 (6 bases). Trimming stripped 4 bases from V and 6 bases from J, with 9 bases between. Per the germline V gene, CDR1 is SGHAT and CDR2 is FQNNGV. This CDR3 region has 12 residues. The CDR3 DNA is TGTGCCAGCAGCTGGGGGGGCCCTGAAGCTTTCTTT. Residues: CASSWGGPEAFF. Full variable domain (outside the CDR3, taken from reference TRBV11-2 and TRBJ1-1): EAGVAQSPRYKIIEKRQSVAFWCNPISGHATLYWYQQILGQGPKLLIQFQNNGVVDDSQLPKDRFSAERLKGVDSTLKIQPAKLEDSAVYLCASSWGGPEAFFGQGTRLTVV.

The V gene is TRBV30, the J gene TRBJ1-2; TRBD1 matches at 9 bases. This CDR3 region has 9 residues. The germline V gene encodes CDR1 GTSNPN and CDR2 SVGIG (reference sequence). Germline trimming cut 7 bases from V and 13 bases from J; bases unmatched to any gene: 4. The CDR3 region has the DNA TGTGCCTACGGACAGGGGACCACCTTC. Protein: CAYGQGTTF.

The V and J genes are TRBV29-1 and TRBJ2-3; 13 nucleotides match TRBD2. The CDR3 covers 16 residues. The germline CDR1 and CDR2 sequences are SQVTM and ANQGSEA. The V gene end was trimmed by 3 bases and the J gene end by 3 bases; junction bases not matched to a gene: 6. The CDR3 here is CSVEGLAGKVTDTQYF. The CDR3 DNA reads as TGCAGCGTTGAGGGACTAGCGGGAAAGGTGACAGATACGCAGTATTTT.

The chain combines TRBV30 with TRBJ2-7; 10 nucleotides line up with TRBD1. The CDR3 has 14 amino acids. V lost 5 bases and J lost 1; bases outside the gene matches: 5. The germline V gene has CDR1 GTSNPN and CDR2 SVGIG (reference sequence). The CDR3 region is CAWEDRGDSYEQYF. The CDR3 nucleotides read TGTGCCTGGGAGGACAGGGGGGATTCCTACGAGCAGTACTTC.